Here is one TCR beta chain with its context. The target antigen is unknown. Germline assignment: CDR1 KGHSH and CDR2 LQKENI. Trimming at V came to 3 bases and at J to 9 bases, leaving 12 bases not matched to a gene. The CDR3 contains 17 residues. These data originate in a study of blood T cells in healthy people across ages. Points from the study as a whole: Diversity of TCR beta per million T cells declined in a roughly linear way with age. Percentage of naive T cells showed a strong correlation with TCR beta diversity.

Together with a sample-barcoded 5' primer, a J-beta primer mix was included in a second PCR lasting roughly 6 to 12 cycles. MiXCR was run by TCRdb on the 5' RACE reads, yielding one entry per CDR3 protein. The table has more than 800,000 distinct CDR3 sequences, 45% seen once. The sample consisted of blood. The receptor comes from a woman in her sixties or seventies in good health. This chain links TRBV18 with TRBJ2-3, with 13 bases lining up with TRBD2. In DNA form, the CDR3 reads TGTGCCAGCTCACCGTTTGCCAACGGACTAGCGGGAGACACGCAGTATTTT. Protein sequence: CASSPFANGLAGDTQYF.